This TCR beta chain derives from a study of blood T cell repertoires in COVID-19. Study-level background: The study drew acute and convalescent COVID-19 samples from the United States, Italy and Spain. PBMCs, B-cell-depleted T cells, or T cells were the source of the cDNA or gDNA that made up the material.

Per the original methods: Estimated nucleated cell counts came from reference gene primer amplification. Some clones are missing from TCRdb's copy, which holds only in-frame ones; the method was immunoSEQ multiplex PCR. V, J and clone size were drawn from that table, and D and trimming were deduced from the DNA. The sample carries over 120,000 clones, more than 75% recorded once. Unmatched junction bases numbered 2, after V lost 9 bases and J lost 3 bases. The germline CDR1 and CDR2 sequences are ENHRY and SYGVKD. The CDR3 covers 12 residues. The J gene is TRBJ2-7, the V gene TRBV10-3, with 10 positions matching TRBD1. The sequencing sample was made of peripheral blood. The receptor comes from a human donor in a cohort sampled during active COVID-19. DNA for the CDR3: TGTGCCATAAGGACAGGGGGCTACGAGCAGTACTTC. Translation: CAIRTGGYEQYF.